Presented here are 30 T cell receptor beta chains from one specimen sequenced in a study of T-cell reconstitution after alpha-beta-depleted transplantation in children. For TCRbeta, the library was prepared with unique molecular identifiers. TCRdb passed the PCR reads through MiXCR, listing each CDR3 protein once. The sample lists 350,000 to 450,000 distinct CDR3 sequences; roughly 13% were seen once. Source: PBMCs, taken from the stem cell graft. The receptors originated from a human donor who donated a stem cell graft to a child with Fanconi anemia.

This clonotype appeared a few times. The V and J genes are TRBV7-6 and TRBJ2-1, with D maybe TRBD2 (6 bases). CDR3 length: 14 amino acids. CDR1 is SGHVS, CDR2 FNYEAQ, per germline. The V end was cut by 5 bases, the J end by 4 bases, with 12 bases between. The CDR3 reads CASSPRGTYNEQFF. DNA of the CDR3: TGTGCCAGCAGCCCTCGAGGGACTTACAATGAGCAGTTCTTC.

The J gene is TRBJ2-1, the V gene TRBV5-1, with D perhaps matching TRBD2 (7 bases). Germline-derived CDR1 and CDR2 are SGHRS and YFSETQ. The CDR3 covers 16 residues. V lost 5 bases, J lost 7 bases, and 22 bases lay in between. CDR3 residues: CASSTAGTREGNEQFF. In nucleotides, the CDR3 is TGCGCCAGCAGTACGGCCGGGACAAGGGAGGGTAATGAGCAGTTCTTC.

Worth noting for this clonotype: Since no conserved phenylalanine or tryptophan closes the CDR3, a read error is the likely cause. Because the CDR3's place on the DNA is in doubt, the DNA is left out and the CDR3 is given as listed by TCRdb. This CDR3 reads CASSWQGKALFS. This chain links TRBV27 with TRBJ1-2. Germline lookup yields CDR1 MNHEY and CDR2 SMNVEV (reference sequence). The CDR3 is 12 amino acids long, termini counted.

V and J are TRBV15 and TRBJ2-7; maybe TRBD2 (6 bases). The CDR3 consists of 15 residues. V was shortened by 2 bases and J by 2 bases, with 13 bases between the two germline ends. In germline, CDR1 is LNHNV, CDR2 YYDKDF (reference sequence). The CDR3 here is CATSRPGTYPYEQYF. The DNA of the CDR3 is TGTGCCACCAGCAGACCCGGGACTTATCCCTACGAGCAGTACTTC.

The chain links TRBV4-1 to TRBJ1-5, with D perhaps matching TRBD1 (6 bases). The CDR3 loop spans 15 amino acids. V was pared by 4 bases and J by 4 bases, with 14 bases between. CDR1 is MGHRA and CDR2 is YSYEKL in the germline V gene. Here the CDR3 DNA reads TGCGCCAGCAGCCTCAGCATACAGGGAAATCAGCCCCAGCATTTT. Translation gives CASSLSIQGNQPQHF.

This clonotype showed up many times. This chain connects TRBV5-6 to TRBJ2-1, with 8 nucleotides matching TRBD2. CDR3 size: 15 residues. Trimming removed 2 bases from V and 4 bases from J; junction bases left unmatched: 5. CDR1 and CDR2 (germline): SGHDT, YYEEEE. The DNA for the CDR3 is TGTGCCAGCAGCTTATACGGGGGGGAGTACAATGAGCAGTTCTTC. Protein sequence: CASSLYGGEYNEQFF.

This clonotype has at least ten counts. The chain couples TRBV15 to TRBJ2-2, with 7 bases fitting TRBD1. The CDR3 covers 15 residues. CDR1 is LNHNV, CDR2 YYDKDF, per germline (reference sequence). V lost 1 base to trimming and J lost 1 base; unmatched junction nucleotides: 0. The CDR3 loop reads CATSRGTGNTGELFF. The CDR3 region has the DNA TGTGCCACCAGCAGAGGGACAGGGAACACCGGGGAGCTGTTTTTT.

The chain is built from TRBV10-2 and TRBJ2-5, with unresolved D. This CDR3 contains 11 residues. Trimming removed 6 bases from V and 2 bases from J, with 4 bases in between. Germline V gene lookup returns CDR1 WSHSY and CDR2 SAAADI. CDR3 loop: CASRDQETQYF. The CDR3 coding sequence is TGCGCCAGCAGGGATCAAGAGACCCAGTACTTC.

This clonotype showed up just a few times. The rearrangement links TRBV7-8 to TRBJ2-5; TRBD2 matches 8 bases. CDR1 is SGHVS, CDR2 FQNEAQ, per germline. The CDR3 extends over 18 amino acids. Trimming cost V 3 bases and J 5 bases; bases outside gene matches: 17. The CDR3 protein is CASSFGVAGTTTGETQYF. The CDR3 bases are TGTGCCAGCAGCTTCGGGGTAGCGGGGACCACGACCGGGGAGACCCAGTACTTC. The whole variable domain, remainder taken from reference TRBV7-8 and TRBJ2-5, is GAGVSQSPRYKVAKRGQDVALRCDPISGHVSLFWYQQALGQGPEFLTYFQNEAQLDKSGLPSDRFFAERPEGSVSTLKIQRTQQEDSAVYLCASSFGVAGTTTGETQYFGPGTRLLVL.

The V and J genes are TRBV9 and TRBJ2-1; 9 nucleotides match TRBD1. J was trimmed by 8 bases and V by 4 bases; bases with no gene match: 19. The CDR3 length is 18 residues. The germline V gene encodes CDR1 SGDLS and CDR2 YYNGEE. The CDR3: CASSTHGTGNYLLDEQFF. The DNA of the CDR3 is TGTGCCAGCAGCACCCACGGGACAGGGAACTACCTACTGGATGAGCAGTTCTTC.

This clonotype has only a few counts. As DNA, the CDR3 is TGTGCCAGCAGCTTAGTCGGAAGAACAGGGTCAACTAATGAAAAACTGTTTTTT. This encodes CASSLVGRTGSTNEKLFF. This chain joins TRBV7-6 and TRBJ1-4; D is possibly TRBD1 (6 bases). The ends were cut back, 1 base at V and 0 bases at J, with 15 bases in the middle. Looked up from germline, CDR1 is SGHVS and CDR2 is FNYEAQ. The CDR3 length is 18 residues.

The V call is TRBV7-2, the J call TRBJ2-7; TRBD2 is a possible D gene (6 bases). CDR1 and CDR2 (germline): SGHTA, FQGNSA. V was pared by 4 bases and J by 1 base, with 14 bases between. CDR3 length: 15 residues. CDR3 in DNA: TGTGCCAGCAGCTCTAGTAGCGGAAGATCCTACGAGCAGTACTTC. It translates to CASSSSSGRSYEQYF.

This clonotype was counted many times. The V call is TRBV30, the J call TRBJ2-7, with D perhaps assigned TRBD1 or TRBD2 (5 bases each). The CDR3 length is 15 residues. Trimming cost V 1 base and J 4 bases, with 17 bases left between them. Germline-derived CDR1 and CDR2 are GTSNPN and SVGIG (reference sequence). CDR3 nucleotide sequence: TGTGCCTGGAGTGAGAGAGGCCCGGGGCGATACGAGCAGTACTTC. Its protein is CAWSERGPGRYEQYF.

This sequence joins TRBV5-1 and TRBJ2-5, with a weak D call TRBD2 (6 bases). The length of the CDR3 is 14 residues. Germline CDR1 reads SGHRS; CDR2 reads YFSETQ. The V gene lost 7 bases and the J gene lost 2 bases, with 15 bases spanning the gap. The CDR3 reads CASSFGSGQETQYF. In DNA form, the CDR3 reads TGCGCCAGCTCATTTGGTAGCGGTCAAGAGACCCAGTACTTC.

V gene TRBV5-1 combines with J gene TRBJ2-2, with a weak D call TRBD1 (5 bases). The length of the CDR3 is 15 residues. Trimming removed 4 bases at V and 6 bases at J, with 16 bases between. The germline V gene encodes CDR1 SGHRS and CDR2 YFSETQ. The CDR3 sequence is CASSIQGSKSGELFF. The CDR3 region has the DNA TGCGCCAGCAGCATCCAGGGATCAAAATCCGGGGAGCTGTTTTTT. The complete variable domain, with remaining parts taken from reference TRBV5-1 and TRBJ2-2, reads KAGVTQTPRYLIKTRGQQVTLSCSPISGHRSVSWYQQTPGQGLQFLFEYFSETQRNKGNFPGRFSGRQFSNSRSEMNVSTLELGDSALYLCASSIQGSKSGELFFGEGSRLTVL.

This clonotype was found a few times. V usage is TRBV9 and J usage is TRBJ2-1, with 8 positions matching TRBD2. V lost 3 bases, J lost 7 bases, and 12 bases stayed unmatched. CDR3 size: 16 residues. Germline V CDR1 and CDR2: SGDLS, YYNGEE. CDR3 DNA sequence: TGTGCCAGCAGCGCATCGGGGGGGGCAGGGTGGAATGAGCAGTTCTTC. Protein product: CASSASGGAGWNEQFF. Full variable domain (outside the CDR3, taken from reference TRBV9 and TRBJ2-1): DSGVTQTPKHLITATGQRVTLRCSPRSGDLSVYWYQQSLDQGLQFLIQYYNGEERAKGNILERFSAQQFPDLHSELNLSSLELGDSALYFCASSASGGAGWNEQFFGPGTRLTVL.

This rearrangement joins TRBV4-3 to TRBJ1-1; D gene unclear. The CDR3 runs to 16 residues. Germline V CDR1 and CDR2: LGHNA, YSLEER. Trimming stripped 2 bases from V and 0 bases from J, with 13 bases between. CDR3 in amino acids: CASSQRVEFVNTEAFF. The DNA of the CDR3 is TGCGCCAGCAGCCAAAGAGTTGAGTTTGTGAACACTGAAGCTTTCTTT.

This clonotype was observed a few times. The chain combines TRBV5-5 with TRBJ2-4; D call uncertain. The CDR3 loop spans 13 amino acids. Per germline, CDR1 SGHKS and CDR2 YYEKEE (reference sequence). Trimming pared 0 bases from V and 7 bases from J, leaving 8 bases between. CDR3 loop: CASSLGLRNIQYF. The CDR3 DNA sequence: TGTGCCAGCAGCTTGGGTCTGAGGAACATTCAGTACTTC.

The J gene is TRBJ1-1, the V gene TRBV7-8; no reliable D call. In germline, CDR1 is SGHVS, CDR2 FQNEAQ. V lost 2 bases to trimming and J lost 4 bases, with 11 bases between them. The CDR3 loop spans 14 amino acids. The CDR3 DNA sequence: TGTGCCAGCAGCTTATCCGGGTCGGGCACTGAAGCTTTCTTT. Translation: CASSLSGSGTEAFF.

This clonotype was counted at least ten times. The V call is TRBV4-3, the J call TRBJ2-1; tentative D call: TRBD1 (5 bases). The CDR3 runs to 15 residues. The V gene's germline CDR1 is LGHNA and CDR2 YSLEER. Trimming took 2 bases from V and 7 from J, leaving 15 bases between them. The DNA of the CDR3 is TGCGCCAGCAGCCAATACCTGGCAGGGTATAATGAGCAGTTCTTC. Its protein product is CASSQYLAGYNEQFF.

There are a few counts of this clonotype. The chain is built from TRBV12-3 or TRBV12-4 and TRBJ1-2; D is possibly TRBD1 (6 bases). V shed 4 bases and J shed 5 bases, with 14 bases lying between them. The CDR3 is made up of 14 amino acids. CDR3 amino acids: CASSSQAGAYGYTF. The CDR3 nucleotides are TGTGCCAGCAGTTCCCAGGCGGGGGCGTATGGCTACACCTTC.

This clonotype was seen more than once but under ten times. This sequence joins TRBV6-5 and TRBJ2-5; D might be TRBD1 (6 bases). CDR3 length: 16 residues. The ends were cut back, 2 bases at V and 4 bases at J, with 17 bases in the middle. CDR1 is MNHEY and CDR2 is SVGAGI in the germline V gene. Written as DNA, the CDR3 is TGTGCCAGCAGTTACACCAGGGGATCGGAGAGAGAGACCCAGTACTTC. It is translated as CASSYTRGSERETQYF.

Ten or more counts support this clonotype. The chain carries TRBV12-3 or TRBV12-4 and TRBJ2-1; D possibly corresponds to TRBD2 (5 bases). CDR3 length equals 15 residues. Trimming stripped 6 bases from V and 2 bases from J, with 14 bases between. The CDR3 nucleotides are TGTGCCAGCAGCCTTACCCTAGCAGCCTACAATGAGCAGTTCTTC. This sequence encodes CASSLTLAAYNEQFF.

V is TRBV20-1 and J is TRBJ2-1, with D possibly TRBD1 on 7 matching bases. Per the germline V gene, CDR1 is DFQATT and CDR2 is SNEGSKA (reference sequence). V lost 7 bases, J lost 8 bases, and 18 bases lay in between. The CDR3 extends over 13 amino acids. CDR3 protein: CSVDREAFDEQFF. The CDR3 nucleotides read TGCAGTGTTGACAGGGAGGCTTTCGATGAGCAGTTCTTC.

The J gene is TRBJ1-3, the V gene TRBV27; D is undetermined. V was cut by 4 bases and J by 4 bases, with 14 bases left in between. From germline, CDR1 is MNHEY and CDR2 SMNVEV (reference sequence). The CDR3 covers 15 residues. CDR3: CASSSSGLGGNTIYF. The CDR3 DNA reads TGTGCCAGCAGTTCCAGCGGTTTGGGAGGAAACACCATATATTTT.

In its sample, this clonotype was seen many times. The chain couples TRBV6-2 or TRBV6-3 to TRBJ1-2, with D uncertain. The CDR3 spans 11 residues. Germline CDR1 and CDR2: MNHEY and SVGEGT. Trimming took off 9 bases at V and 1 base at J, with 6 bases between the two ends. The CDR3 coding sequence is TGTGCCAGTGGAATTAACTATGGCTACACCTTC. Amino acid sequence: CASGINYGYTF.

The genes are TRBV6-5 and TRBJ2-2; D remains ambiguous. Germline CDR1 MNHEY, CDR2 SVGAGI. V was shortened by 7 bases and J by 5 bases, with 11 bases between the two germline ends. This CDR3 has 13 amino acids. The CDR3 DNA follows: TGTGCCAGCACTTTCTCAAGGACCGGGGAGCTGTTTTTT. Translating gives CASTFSRTGELFF.

The chain couples TRBV18 to TRBJ2-7; D gene uncertain. The CDR3 sequence is 12 residues long. Trimming removed 1 base at V and 6 bases at J, with 7 bases between. Germline V gene sequence: CDR1 KGHSH, CDR2 LQKENI. The CDR3 coding sequence is TGTGCCAGCTCACCACAAGGCCCCGAGCAGTACTTC. Translated, it gives CASSPQGPEQYF.

Turning to this clonotype: Since the CDR3 does not end with the conserved phenylalanine or tryptophan, this likely comes from a read error. The limits of the CDR3 on the DNA are not certain, so only TCRdb's listed CDR3 is given. The rearrangement links TRBV10-3 to TRBJ2-5; the DNA was not compared with TRBD1, the D call given in the table. A total of 12 residues make up the CDR3, ends included. Germline V gene data show CDR1 as ENHRY and CDR2 as SYGVKD. The CDR3 protein is CAISESLDSLAI.

V is TRBV20-1 and J is TRBJ2-5, with D maybe TRBD2 (6 bases). V lost 3 bases and J 2 bases, leaving 19 bases between the germline ends. This CDR3 has 16 residues. Germline CDR1 reads DFQATT; CDR2 reads SNEGSKA (reference sequence). The CDR3 protein is CSARESVGGAQETQYF. The CDR3 DNA reads TGCAGTGCTAGGGAAAGTGTGGGGGGAGCTCAAGAGACCCAGTACTTC.